One sample yielded the 28 T cell receptor beta chains listed below, sequenced in a study of T cells in localized non-small cell lung cancer. The data were produced by immunoSEQ multiplex PCR, yet TCRdb's version contains in-frame clones alone and is incomplete. The table lists approximately 33,000 clones, about 83% of them singletons. The specimen was peripheral blood, collected before any cancer treatment. These receptors were collected from a woman aged 35 to 75 with stage I lung adenocarcinoma.

The J gene is TRBJ2-3, the V gene TRBV6-4, with D possibly being TRBD1 or TRBD2 (6 bases each). The CDR3 consists of 14 residues. The germline V gene has CDR1 MRHNA and CDR2 SNTAGT. Trimming pared 4 bases from V and 3 bases from J, leaving 11 bases between. The CDR3 reads CASSARGETDTQYF. The DNA for the CDR3 is TGTGCCAGCAGTGCAAGGGGGGAGACAGATACGCAGTATTTT.

This sequence joins TRBV4-1 and TRBJ2-1, with 10 bases that match TRBD2. This CDR3 region has 18 residues. V trimming: 3 bases; J trimming: 2 bases; junction bases outside the gene matches: 10. Germline values: CDR1 MGHRA, CDR2 YSYEKL. CDR3 in DNA: TGCGCCAGCAGCCAGCCCGACCCGCTAGCGGGGGCCTACAATGAGCAGTTCTTC. Translated, it gives CASSQPDPLAGAYNEQFF.

This clone was found once. The V and J genes are TRBV19 and TRBJ1-1, with D unclear. The CDR3 is made up of 13 amino acids. Germline V gene data show CDR1 as LNHDA and CDR2 as SQIVND (reference sequence). Trimming took 2 bases from V and 4 from J, leaving 8 bases between them. The CDR3 bases are TGTGCCAGTAGTATACGTTTTGGCACTGAAGCTTTCTTT. Translating gives CASSIRFGTEAFF.

V usage is TRBV7-9 and J usage is TRBJ2-5, with unresolved D. The J call may be incorrect, as the DNA end agrees better with TRBJ2-7. The CDR3 has 13 residues. Germline V gene sequence: CDR1 SEHNR, CDR2 FQNEAQ (reference sequence). CDR3 amino acids: CASSLDLRYEQYF. CDR3 nucleotides: TGTGCCAGCAGCTTAGATCTTAGGTACGAGCAGTACTTC.

The chain has TRBV7-8 and TRBJ1-1, with D unclear. The CDR3 loop spans 14 amino acids. Between the trimmed V and J ends, which lost 3 bases and 5 bases, there was a span of 13 bases. Looked up from germline, CDR1 is SGHVS and CDR2 is FQNEAQ. The CDR3 loop is CASSFILGWTEAFF. CDR3 coding DNA: TGTGCCAGCAGCTTTATATTGGGTTGGACTGAAGCTTTCTTT.

V usage is TRBV19 and J usage is TRBJ1-2, with 7 bases aligning to TRBD1. The CDR3 spans 15 residues. V shed 10 bases, J shed 2 bases, and the junction held 13 bases outside the gene matches. Germline V gene sequence: CDR1 LNHDA, CDR2 SQIVND (reference sequence). CDR3 sequence: CATQRTGGTNYGYTF. The CDR3 DNA follows: TGTGCCACCCAACGGACAGGCGGCACGAACTATGGCTACACCTTC. The whole variable domain, remainder taken from reference TRBV19 and TRBJ1-2, is DGGITQSPKYLFRKEGQNVTLSCEQNLNHDAMYWYRQDPGQGLRLIYYSQIVNDFQKGDIAEGYSVSREKKESFPLTVTSAQKNPTAFYLCATQRTGGTNYGYTFGSGTRLTVV.

V usage is TRBV19 and J usage is TRBJ2-5, with D unclear. V was clipped by 2 bases and J by 1 base, with 11 bases between them. Germline-derived CDR1 and CDR2 are LNHDA and SQIVND (reference sequence). The CDR3 spans 15 residues. The DNA for the CDR3 is TGTGCCAGTAGTATAAGGCTAGGTCGCCAAGAGACCCAGTACTTC. The encoded protein is CASSIRLGRQETQYF.

The V and J genes are TRBV29-1 and TRBJ1-2, with D unresolved. Germline V lookup: CDR1 SQVTM, CDR2 ANQGSEA. The CDR3 totals 14 residues. V lost 1 base to trimming and J lost 0 bases, with 9 bases between them. CDR3 nucleotides: TGCAGCGTTGAAGCGTCAGTTCCTAACTATGGCTACACCTTC. Residues: CSVEASVPNYGYTF.

The CDR3 is CASSLVRRAQETQYF. CDR3 DNA: TGTGCCAGCAGCTTAGTACGGAGGGCACAAGAGACCCAGTACTTC. V usage is TRBV11-2 and J usage is TRBJ2-5; the D gene is possibly TRBD2 (6 bases). CDR1 and CDR2 from the germline V gene are SGHAT and FQNNGV. This CDR3 region has 15 residues. With 1 base removed from V and 2 bases from J, the gap between germline ends came to 11 bases.

The rearrangement joins TRBV7-2 to TRBJ1-2; D is ambiguous. V was clipped by 5 bases and J by 14 bases, with 24 bases between them. CDR1 and CDR2 from the germline V gene are SGHTA and FQGNSA. The CDR3 spans 14 residues. This CDR3 is CASSAPERVGDHTF. CDR3 coding DNA: TGTGCCAGCAGCGCCCCCGAACGGGTCGGAGATCATACCTTC.

The J gene is TRBJ1-2, the V gene TRBV19; D is uncertain. Germline values: CDR1 LNHDA, CDR2 SQIVND (reference sequence). V dropped 3 bases and J dropped 2 bases, with 10 bases sitting between them. CDR3 size: 14 residues. CDR3 region: CASSMGGVNYGYTF. DNA for the CDR3: TGTGCCAGTAGTATGGGCGGTGTGAACTATGGCTACACCTTC.

This chain joins TRBV9 and TRBJ1-2; 7 bases line up with TRBD1. Germline V gene sequence: CDR1 SGDLS, CDR2 YYNGEE. This CDR3 has 14 amino acids. V gave up 4 bases and J gave up 8 bases; unmatched junction bases: 11. This CDR3 is CASSKDRASDGYTF. CDR3 sequence (DNA): TGTGCCAGCAGCAAAGACAGGGCGTCGGACGGCTACACCTTC.

This clone appeared once. The chain couples TRBV7-2 to TRBJ1-2; 7 nucleotides match TRBD1. The V and J ends lost 2 bases and 2 bases, in that order; junction bases with no gene match: 2. Germline V gene lookup returns CDR1 SGHTA and CDR2 FQGNSA. This CDR3 is 14 amino acids long. CDR3 sequence: CASSLSGQNYGYTF. The CDR3 nucleotides read TGTGCCAGCAGCTTATCGGGACAGAACTATGGCTACACCTTC.

The chain is built from TRBV28 and TRBJ2-7; 9 positions match TRBD1. V gave up 2 bases and J gave up 1 base; unmatched junction bases: 3. CDR3 length equals 15 residues. The germline V gene encodes CDR1 MDHEN and CDR2 SYDVKM. CDR3 sequence (DNA): TGTGCCAGCAGTTTAGCGGGACAGGGTTCCTACGAGCAGTACTTC. This gives the protein CASSLAGQGSYEQYF. Full variable domain (missing parts from reference TRBV28 and TRBJ2-7): DVKVTQSSRYLVKRTGEKVFLECVQDMDHENMFWYRQDPGLGLRLIYFSYDVKMKEKGDIPEGYSVSREKKERFSLILESASTNQTSMYLCASSLAGQGSYEQYFGPGTRLTVT.

This chain links TRBV14 with TRBJ1-5; no definite D call. This CDR3 comprises 13 residues. V was trimmed by 3 bases and J by 6 bases, leaving 9 bases between them. Germline V CDR1 and CDR2: SGHDN, FVKESK. CDR3 coding DNA: TGTGCCAGCAGCCAGGGTGAGGGTCAGCCCCAGCATTTT. This codes for CASSQGEGQPQHF.

This rearrangement joins TRBV11-3 to TRBJ2-7; perhaps TRBD2 as D (5 bases). V was cut by 5 bases and J by 6 bases, with 14 bases left in between. From germline, CDR1 is SGHNT and CDR2 YENEEA. The CDR3 consists of 13 residues. CDR3 loop: CASSPPAGSEQYF. CDR3 nucleotide sequence: TGTGCCAGCAGCCCACCGGCTGGGAGCGAGCAGTACTTC.

The genes are TRBV6-5 and TRBJ1-2; TRBD1 aligns across 8 bases. Germline lookup yields CDR1 MNHEY and CDR2 SVGAGI. V shed 2 bases, J shed 8 bases, and the junction held 10 bases outside the gene matches. This CDR3 region has 15 residues. The CDR3 nucleotides read TGTGCCAGCAGTTACGGCTCCAGGACAGGGAAGGGCTACACCTTC. Protein product: CASSYGSRTGKGYTF.

This chain uses TRBV6-1 with TRBJ2-5; perhaps TRBD2 as D (7 bases). V was shortened by 2 bases and J by 5 bases, with 15 bases between the two germline ends. Germline CDR1 is MNHNS and CDR2 is SASEGT. The CDR3 is made up of 15 amino acids. The CDR3: CASSEIRGGQETQYF. For the CDR3, the DNA is TGTGCCAGCAGTGAAATTAGGGGGGGCCAGGAGACCCAGTACTTC.

The chain uses TRBV27 and TRBJ1-2; 12 bases align to TRBD1. From germline, CDR1 is MNHEY and CDR2 SMNVEV (reference sequence). J gave up 2 bases and V 2 bases, and 27 bases lay outside the gene matches. This CDR3 has 24 amino acids. CDR3 region: CASSLRFIPGQGALTLLENYGYTF. In nucleotides, the CDR3 is TGTGCCAGCAGTTTAAGATTTATCCCGGGACAGGGGGCCTTAACACTTCTAGAGAACTATGGCTACACCTTC.

The V gene is TRBV25-1, the J gene TRBJ1-2; D gene ambiguous. V lost 3 bases to trimming and J lost 7 bases, with 9 bases between them. The CDR3 length is 12 residues. Germline V gene data show CDR1 as MGHDK and CDR2 as SYGVNS. CDR3 nucleotides: TGTGCCAGCAGTGACCCGTTGACTGGCTACACCTTC. Its translation is CASSDPLTGYTF.

The chain combines TRBV6-5 with TRBJ1-2; 11 bases agree with TRBD1. CDR1 and CDR2 from the germline V gene are MNHEY and SVGAGI. This CDR3 contains 15 residues. J gave up 7 bases and V 4 bases, and 8 bases lay outside the gene matches. The CDR3 here is CASSSRTGGLGGYTF. The CDR3 DNA is TGTGCCAGCAGTTCACGGACAGGGGGCTTGGGTGGCTACACCTTC.

The chain joins TRBV28 to TRBJ1-5; D unresolved. Trimming pared 4 bases from V and 2 bases from J, leaving 9 bases between. CDR1 MDHEN and CDR2 SYDVKM come from the germline V gene. CDR3 length equals 14 residues. CDR3 region: CASSSSGGNQPQHF. The CDR3 region has the DNA TGTGCCAGCAGTTCGTCGGGCGGCAATCAGCCCCAGCATTTT.

V and J are TRBV18 and TRBJ1-4, with D uncertain. This CDR3 spans 17 amino acids. V lost 3 bases and J 4 bases, leaving 18 bases between the germline ends. Germline assignment: CDR1 KGHSH and CDR2 LQKENI. The DNA for the CDR3 is TGTGCCAGCTCACCGCCCCCCTCTACTAAAAATAATGAAAAACTGTTTTTT. Translating gives CASSPPPSTKNNEKLFF. The full variable domain, completed using reference TRBV18 and TRBJ1-4, is NAGVMQNPRHLVRRRGQEARLRCSPMKGHSHVYWYRQLPEEGLKFMVYLQKENIIDESGMPKERFSAEFPKEGPSILRIQQVVRGDSAAYFCASSPPPSTKNNEKLFFGSGTQLSVL.

The chain couples TRBV7-9 to TRBJ2-3; 7 positions match TRBD2. The CDR3 covers 15 residues. Germline CDR1 SEHNR, CDR2 FQNEAQ (reference sequence). V lost 1 base, J lost 2 bases, and 3 bases stayed unmatched. CDR3 DNA sequence: TGTGCCAGCAGCTTAGTGGCGGGGGTCACAGATACGCAGTATTTT. It yields the protein CASSLVAGVTDTQYF.

This clone has only a few counts. The chain joins TRBV9 to TRBJ2-3; D remains ambiguous. Germline CDR1 SGDLS, CDR2 YYNGEE. The V gene lost 0 bases and the J gene lost 2 bases, with 7 bases spanning the gap. The CDR3 is made up of 14 amino acids. This CDR3 reads CASSVESLTDTQYF. CDR3 nucleotide sequence: TGTGCCAGCAGCGTAGAAAGCCTCACAGATACGCAGTATTTT.

J is TRBJ1-1 and V is TRBV2; D uncertain. Trimming left V 1 base short and J 5 bases short, with 14 bases between. The CDR3 has 15 residues. Germline V gene sequence: CDR1 SNHLY, CDR2 FYNNEI. The CDR3 nucleotides read TGTGCCAGCAGTGAAGTGGAACTCGAAAGGACTGAAGCTTTCTTT. As protein: CASSEVELERTEAFF.

The genes are TRBV19 and TRBJ2-2, with D maybe TRBD2 (6 bases). The germline gives CDR1 LNHDA, CDR2 SQIVND (reference sequence). Trimming stripped 3 bases from V and 1 base from J, with 9 bases between. This CDR3 is 15 amino acids long. The CDR3: CASSMPGLNTGELFF. The CDR3 DNA is TGTGCCAGTAGTATGCCGGGACTGAACACCGGGGAGCTGTTTTTT.

This CDR3 is CASSVGRGPSGNTIYF. CDR3 DNA sequence: TGTGCCAGCAGCGTAGGAAGGGGACCCTCTGGAAACACCATATATTTT. The chain carries TRBV9 and TRBJ1-3; tentative D call: TRBD1 (5 bases). With 0 bases removed from V and 0 bases from J, the gap between germline ends came to 10 bases. CDR1 and CDR2 (germline): SGDLS, YYNGEE. This CDR3 has 16 amino acids. The whole variable domain, filled in from reference TRBV9 and TRBJ1-3, reads DSGVTQTPKHLITATGQRVTLRCSPRSGDLSVYWYQQSLDQGLQFLIQYYNGEERAKGNILERFSAQQFPDLHSELNLSSLELGDSALYFCASSVGRGPSGNTIYFGEGSWLTVV.